A single TCR beta chain is shown here with its context. This clone was recorded once. This clone's antigen is unknown. Per-base qualities were not stored, and no clone one base away is much larger. The data are from a study of blood T cell repertoires in COVID-19 (dated by TCRdb to the early 2020s). For the study in its entirety: Collaborator samples came from the United States, Italy and Spain and covered acute and convalescent phases of COVID-19. The repertoires were released in a freely available public database meant as a resource for research on the immune response to SARS-CoV-2. Subjects who had been exposed to COVID-19, were actively infected with it, or had recovered from it provided the deeply sampled blood TCRbeta repertoires that made up the dataset. The sample metadata nearly always contained a de-identified subject ID, COVID-19 status, age in years and sex. The samples were drawn from the first 160 participants of the ongoing ImmuneRACE study and from some 1,300 subjects provided by 6 global collaborators. The material from the prospective study consisted of cDNA or gDNA derived from T cells, B-cell-depleted T cells, or PBMCs. Where available, HLA class I and class II types were taken from metadata supplied by the sample provider and were not determined by assay-based typing.

Whole blood was collected in K2EDTA tubes by collaborating institutions according to the institutions' own protocols. For TCRbeta analysis, collaborator samples were shipped as frozen whole blood, as isolated PBMCs, or as DNA extracted from either sample type. The CDR3 has 15 amino acids, counting the end cysteine and phenylalanine. Solely the CDR3 DNA is kept, with 45 bases framed from the first base. From a lookup of the germline V gene, CDR1 and CDR2 are MNHEY and SVGAGI. Compared with germline, V lacks 0 bases and J lacks 6 bases; bases without a gene match: 8. What the research found in general, with its limitations: The quantity of clinical and demographic metadata differed by source and by participant and was supplied without curation.

TCRbeta CDR3 regions were amplified from genomic DNA using the immunoSEQ Assay, a bias-controlled multiplex PCR. For the original study's pipeline: The number of nucleated cells in each sample was estimated from the amplification of reference gene primers within the assay. To quantify the absolute abundance of each unique TCRbeta CDR3 rearrangement, sequence reads were collapsed and filtered. For each sample, productive Simpson clonality was calculated by taking the square root of Simpson's diversity index across productive rearrangements. Not all clones reach the TCRdb copy of this immuneACCESS table, which keeps in-frame sequences only. Checked studies attribute under half of the gap to unresolved V genes and leave the rest unexplained. V, J and clone size derive from that table, while D and trimming were established from the DNA sequence. This sample is represented by roughly 150,000 clones; 75% to 85% of them were singletons. Over 8% of the sample is in the top ten clones.

The sequence came from a woman between 50 and 59 years old with acute or convalescent COVID-19. Material: peripheral blood. The sequence is built from TRBV6-5 and TRBJ2-7, with 7 bases aligning to TRBD1. The DNA sequence reads TGTGCCAGCAGTTACTCGACAGGGTTCAAGGTCGAGCAGTACTTC. It encodes CASSYSTGFKVEQYF.